This entry lists 20 T cell receptor beta chains sequenced from one sample in a study of molecular identifiers for immune sequencing clone quantification. In TCRdb, the PCR reads were re-called with MiXCR into one record per CDR3 protein. The data show approximately 97,000 distinct CDR3 sequences, with roughly 26% seen just once and under 1% held by the top ten. The specimen was naive CD8+ T cells from blood, with Jurkat cell RNA spiked in. Subset: FACS-sorted CD8+CD4-CCR7+CD45RA+ naive T cells. These receptors were collected from a human donor in good health. Some libraries in this study had Jurkat cell RNA spiked in.

This clonotype was counted ten times or more. The chain is built from TRBV29-1 and TRBJ2-1, with a possible D match to TRBD1 (6 bases). The CDR3 loop spans 13 amino acids. V dropped 2 bases and J dropped 8 bases, with 13 bases sitting between them. The germline V gene has CDR1 SQVTM and CDR2 ANQGSEA. The CDR3 region is CSVEMGARDEQFF. The CDR3 bases are TGCAGCGTTGAAATGGGGGCGCGGGATGAGCAGTTCTTC.

This clonotype was counted many times. This chain uses TRBV5-8 with TRBJ2-2, with TRBD1 identical over 10 bases. The CDR3 is 16 residues long. V was clipped by 9 bases and J by 6 bases; unmatched bases: 14. Germline V gene data show CDR1 as SGHTS and CDR2 as YDEGEE. CDR3 sequence (DNA): TGTGCCATCATATCCGACAGGGGGCGATTCGCCGGGGAGCTGTTTTTT. Encoded protein: CAIISDRGRFAGELFF.

This clonotype was observed at least ten times. This sequence joins TRBV12-3 or TRBV12-4 and TRBJ2-5; D not resolved. Trimming took off 3 bases at V and 2 bases at J, with 10 bases between the two ends. CDR3 length: 14 residues. CDR3 in DNA: TGTGCCAGCAGTTTTGTAACCAGTCAAGAGACCCAGTACTTC. Translated, it gives CASSFVTSQETQYF.

This clonotype was recorded a few times. The chain couples TRBV24-1 to TRBJ2-5, with D tentatively TRBD1 (6 bases). V was shortened by 0 bases and J by 3 bases, with 7 bases between the two germline ends. CDR1 is KGHDR and CDR2 is SFDVKD in the germline V gene. The CDR3 extends over 14 amino acids. The DNA of the CDR3 is TGTGCCACCAGTGATTTGGACAGGAAAGAGACCCAGTACTTC. This codes for CATSDLDRKETQYF.

This clonotype came up many times. CDR3 bases: TGCAGTGCTAGTCTATGGCTTTATGAAAACATTCAGTACTTC. Translation: CSASLWLYENIQYF. The rearrangement joins TRBV20-1 to TRBJ2-4; the D is unclear. The CDR3 has 14 residues. Germline assignment: CDR1 DFQATT and CDR2 SNEGSKA (reference sequence). Between the trimmed V and J ends, which lost 3 bases and 5 bases, there was a span of 14 bases.

The sample holds many counts of this clonotype. The rearrangement links TRBV2 to TRBJ2-3; 13 bases line up with TRBD2. In germline, CDR1 is SNHLY, CDR2 FYNNEI. There are 16 residues in the CDR3. V trimming: 6 bases; J trimming: 2 bases; junction bases outside the gene matches: 5. CDR3 sequence: CASRSGLAGLTDTQYF. CDR3 in DNA: TGTGCCAGCAGGTCGGGACTAGCGGGACTCACAGATACGCAGTATTTT.

Remarks on this clonotype: This CDR3 is missing its conserved last phenylalanine or tryptophan, likely due to a read error. The chain carries TRBV7-2 and TRBJ2-5; D gene uncertain. V gave up 5 bases and J gave up 1 base, with 8 bases separating them. This CDR3 has 13 amino acids. Germline V gives CDR1 SGHTA, CDR2 FQGNSA. The CDR3 region is CASSVELQETQYL. The CDR3, as DNA: TGTGCCAGCAGCGTAGAGCTCCAAGAGACCCAGTACCTC.

This clonotype was counted at least ten times. This chain links TRBV12-3 or TRBV12-4 with TRBJ2-5, with D perhaps TRBD1 (6 bases). This CDR3 spans 12 amino acids. V gave up 6 bases and J gave up 7 bases, with 12 bases separating them. The CDR3 here is CASRGHRLTQYF. In nucleotides, the CDR3 is TGTGCCAGCAGGGGACATAGGCTGACCCAGTACTTC.

Remarks on this clonotype: A read error is possible here, since a much larger clone lies one base away. This chain joins TRBV11-2 and TRBJ2-7; the D gene is possibly TRBD1 (5 bases). This CDR3 is built from 12 residues. Trimming left V 8 bases short and J 6 bases short, with 14 bases between. The V gene's germline CDR1 is SGHAT and CDR2 FQNNGV. The CDR3 DNA is TGTGCCAGCGGCCAGGCAGGGCTCGAGCAGTACTTC. It codes for CASGQAGLEQYF.

This clonotype turned up a few times. A read error may be the cause here, since a much bigger clone is one base away. The V gene is TRBV11-2, the J gene TRBJ2-7; unclear D gene. Germline V gene lookup returns CDR1 SGHAT and CDR2 FQNNGV. This CDR3 is built from 13 residues. This CDR3 is CVSSLSSGYEQYF. Written as DNA, the CDR3 is TGTGTCAGCAGCTTATCGTCCGGCTACGAGCAGTACTTC.

Comments on this clonotype: A read error may account for a junction end that differs from germline. This sequence joins TRBV20-1 and TRBJ2-5; D may be TRBD2 (5 bases). The CDR3 runs to 17 residues. Germline V lookup: CDR1 DFQATT, CDR2 SNEGSKA (reference sequence). The chain's CDR3 is CSARVANAREVQETRYF. The CDR3 coding sequence is TGCAGTGCTAGGGTGGCCAATGCGAGGGAAGTTCAAGAGACCCGGTACTTC.

This clonotype was counted a few times. This chain connects TRBV7-9 to TRBJ1-6; the D is unclear. The CDR3 consists of 15 residues. Germline V gives CDR1 SEHNR, CDR2 FQNEAQ (reference sequence). The germline V and J ends were trimmed by 1 base and 5 bases, with 9 bases remaining between them. DNA for the CDR3: TGTGCCAGCAGCTTAGTCCGGACCAATAATTCACCCCTCCACTTT. It translates to CASSLVRTNNSPLHF.

This clonotype was seen repeatedly, ten times or more. This rearrangement joins TRBV11-2 to TRBJ2-3; D may correspond to TRBD1 or TRBD2 (5 bases each). V dropped 5 bases and J dropped 0 bases, with 15 bases sitting between them. Germline V gene data show CDR1 as SGHAT and CDR2 as FQNNGV. CDR3 length: 16 residues. CDR3 region: CASSGGERVSTDTQYF. CDR3 bases: TGTGCCAGCAGCGGGGGAGAACGGGTCAGCACAGATACGCAGTATTTT.

This clonotype was found many times. J is TRBJ2-1 and V is TRBV12-3 or TRBV12-4, with D tentatively TRBD2 (6 bases). The CDR3 length is 13 residues. Deletions cut 7 bases from V and 13 bases from J, with 20 bases between. CDR3: CASTYSGPEFQFF. CDR3 in DNA: TGTGCCAGCACCTATAGCGGCCCGGAGTTCCAGTTCTTC.

The chain uses TRBV2 and TRBJ2-1, with 7 bases identical to TRBD2. The germline CDR1 and CDR2 sequences are SNHLY and FYNNEI. This CDR3 is 15 amino acids long. After removal of 6 bases from V and 1 base from J, the junction contained 6 bases not matched to a gene. The CDR3 DNA reads as TGTGCCAGCAGACTAGCGCTGTCGTCCTACAATGAGCAGTTCTTC. Translating it yields CASRLALSSYNEQFF.

At least ten counts were recorded for this clonotype. The gene calls are TRBV19 and TRBJ2-4; TRBD1 matches 11 bases. After removal of 6 bases from V and 16 bases from J, the junction contained 8 bases not matched to a gene. Germline V gene lookup returns CDR1 LNHDA and CDR2 SQIVND (reference sequence). The CDR3 spans 12 residues. The DNA for the CDR3 is TGTGCCAGTAGAGGGGGGACAGGGGGGAAATACTTC. Translation gives CASRGGTGGKYF.

As to this clonotype: A much more abundant neighbour one base away suggests this may be a read error. The CDR3 region has the DNA TGTGCCATCAGTTACCGCAGGAACACTGAAGCTTTCTTT. As protein: CAISYRRNTEAFF. The rearrangement joins TRBV6-5 to TRBJ1-1; D remains unclear. CDR3 length: 13 residues. Germline CDR1 is MNHEY and CDR2 is SVGAGI.

Of note for this clonotype: A much bigger clone sits one base away, suggesting this may be a read error. The chain recombines TRBV5-3 with TRBJ2-7; D gene unclear. TRBV5-3 belongs to the ORF category, with a function that is uncertain. The germline V and J ends were trimmed by 8 bases and 4 bases, with 16 bases remaining between them. This CDR3 spans 13 amino acids. The DNA of the CDR3 is TGTGCCAGCGGCTTGACACCTAGGTACGAGCAGTACTTC. Amino acids: CASGLTPRYEQYF.

The chain uses TRBV30 and TRBJ2-7, with a possible D match to TRBD1 (6 bases). CDR3 length: 13 residues. Trimming stripped 3 bases from V and 2 bases from J, with 11 bases between. Germline V gives CDR1 GTSNPN, CDR2 SVGIG (reference sequence). CDR3 residues: CAWSQGMTYEQYF. DNA for the CDR3: TGTGCCTGGAGCCAGGGGATGACCTACGAGCAGTACTTC. The whole variable domain, filled in from reference TRBV30 and TRBJ2-7, reads SQTIHQWPATLVQPVGSPLSLECTVEGTSNPNLYWYRQAAGRGLQLLFYSVGIGQISSEVPQNLSASRPQDRQFILSSKKLLLSDSGFYLCAWSQGMTYEQYFGPGTRLTVT.

This clonotype appeared many times. This chain links TRBV30 with TRBJ2-1; D perhaps matches TRBD1 (5 bases). Germline V CDR1 and CDR2: GTSNPN, SVGIG (reference sequence). CDR3 length: 13 amino acids. Trimming removed 0 bases at V and 4 bases at J, with 7 bases between. The CDR3 loop reads CAWSVTAYNEQFF. CDR3 DNA: TGTGCCTGGAGTGTGACAGCTTACAATGAGCAGTTCTTC. Supplemented by reference TRBV30 and TRBJ2-1, the full variable domain reads SQTIHQWPATLVQPVGSPLSLECTVEGTSNPNLYWYRQAAGRGLQLLFYSVGIGQISSEVPQNLSASRPQDRQFILSSKKLLLSDSGFYLCAWSVTAYNEQFFGPGTRLTVL.